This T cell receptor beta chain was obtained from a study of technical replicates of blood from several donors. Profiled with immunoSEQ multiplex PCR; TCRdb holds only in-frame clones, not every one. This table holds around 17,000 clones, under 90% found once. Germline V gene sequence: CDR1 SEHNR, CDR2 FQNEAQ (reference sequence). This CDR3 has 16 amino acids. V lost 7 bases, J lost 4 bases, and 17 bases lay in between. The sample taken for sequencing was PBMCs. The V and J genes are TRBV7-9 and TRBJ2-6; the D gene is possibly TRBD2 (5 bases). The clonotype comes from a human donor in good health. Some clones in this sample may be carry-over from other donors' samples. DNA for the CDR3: TGTGCCAGCACCCCCTACGGGGAAGGGGGGGCCAACGTCCTGACTTTC. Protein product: CASTPYGEGGANVLTF.